This T cell receptor beta chain comes out of a study of blood T cell repertoires in COVID-19 (dated by TCRdb to the early 2020s). Study-level background: Samples from collaborators originated in the United States, Italy and Spain and spanned both the acute and convalescent phases of COVID-19. Where HLA class I and class II types were available, the types were taken from metadata supplied by the sample provider, not from assay-based typing. The material from the prospective study consisted of cDNA or gDNA derived from T cells, B-cell-depleted T cells, or PBMCs. The repertoires were made available in a free public database intended to serve as a resource for research on the immune response to SARS-CoV-2. The sample metadata nearly always contained a de-identified subject ID, COVID-19 status, age in years and sex. Deeply sampled blood TCRbeta repertoires from subjects exposed to, actively infected with, or recovered from COVID-19 were included in the dataset. The samples were drawn from two sources: the first 160 participants of the ongoing ImmuneRACE study, and about 1,300 subjects contributed by 6 global collaborators. Study-wide findings and limitations: The amount of clinical and demographic metadata varied by source and participant and was provided uncurated.

This clone was observed a single time. Its specific antigen is unknown. There are no base qualities to consult, and no much larger clone falls within one base. The immunoSEQ Assay, a bias-controlled multiplex PCR, was used to amplify TCRbeta CDR3 regions from genomic DNA. As for the authors' bioinformatics: Within the assay, amplification of reference gene primers was used to estimate how many nucleated cells each sample contained. To quantify the absolute abundance of each unique TCRbeta CDR3 rearrangement, sequence reads were collapsed and filtered. For each sample, productive Simpson clonality was calculated as the square root of Simpson's diversity index over productive rearrangements. TCRdb holds this immuneACCESS table with in-frame rearrangements only. Some clones are missing; in checked studies, unresolved V genes explain under half, and the rest has no known cause. For V, J and clone size, that table is used; D and trimming come from the DNA. The sample table records around 140,000 clones; approximately 81% of these occur just once. The top ten hold over 1.1% of the sample.

Each collaborating institution followed its own protocols to collect whole blood in K2EDTA tubes. For TCRbeta analysis, collaborator samples were shipped as frozen whole blood, as isolated PBMCs, or as DNA extracted from either sample type. For CDR1 and CDR2, the germline V gene (reference sequence) lists LNHDA and SQIVND. A distance of 17 bases separates the germline ends of V and J, which lose 4 bases and 5 bases respectively. The CDR3 holds 15 amino acids from the cysteine to the phenylalanine. Only the CDR3 DNA stays, 45 bases, in frame from base 1. The receptor's source is a man in his fifties or sixties with acute or convalescent COVID-19. This chain is built from TRBV19 and TRBJ1-1; a tentative D match to TRBD1 spans 6 bases. Sequencing was done on a sample of peripheral blood. The CDR3 sequence is CASSTPNRVRTEAFF. The nucleotide sequence reads as follows: TGTGCCAGTAGTACTCCTAACAGGGTTCGGACTGAAGCTTTCTTT. Extended through the reference TRBV19 and TRBJ1-1 proteins, this CDR3 yields the full variable domain: DGGITQSPKYLFRKEGQNVTLSCEQNLNHDAMYWYRQDPGQGLRLIYYSQIVNDFQKGDIAEGYSVSREKKESFPLTVTSAQKNPTAFYLCASSTPNRVRTEAFFGQGTRLTVV.